These 24 T cell receptor beta chains came from one sample sequenced in a study of identical twins. TCRdb used MiXCR to reprocess the 5' RACE reads, holding one entry per CDR3 protein. The sample holds roughly 570,000 distinct CDR3 sequences; approximately 10% are singletons and the top ten take under 3.5%. This sample also appeared in a second study, on yellow fever vaccine responses in identical twins.

The material sequenced was PBMCs. These receptors were collected from a woman under 30 in good health.

This clonotype has more than one count but fewer than ten. The gene calls are TRBV3-1 and TRBJ2-5; D gene uncertain. CDR3 length: 14 amino acids. Trimming took 4 bases from V and 5 from J, leaving 14 bases between them. In germline, CDR1 is LGHDT, CDR2 YNNKEL (reference sequence). CDR3 sequence: CASSPNRWIETQYF. In DNA, the CDR3 is TGTGCCAGCAGCCCTAACCGCTGGATTGAGACCCAGTACTTC.

This clonotype was recorded at least ten times. This chain uses TRBV5-1 with TRBJ2-7, with D perhaps TRBD2 (5 bases). The CDR3 is 15 amino acids. The germline V gene encodes CDR1 SGHRS and CDR2 YFSETQ. Trimming removed 0 bases at V and 0 bases at J, with 10 bases between. In DNA form, the CDR3 reads TGCGCCAGCAGCTTGGAGCCAACTAGCTCCTACGAGCAGTACTTC. Translating it yields CASSLEPTSSYEQYF.

This clonotype turned up a few times. The chain is built from TRBV4-3 and TRBJ2-1; TRBD2 aligns across 8 bases. Per germline, CDR1 LGHNA and CDR2 YSLEER. The CDR3 runs 15 residues. V lost 0 bases, J lost 4 bases, and 2 bases stayed unmatched. The CDR3 region is CASSQDSGTYNEQFF. As DNA, the CDR3 is TGCGCCAGCAGCCAAGATAGCGGGACGTACAATGAGCAGTTCTTC.

V usage is TRBV10-1 and J usage is TRBJ2-7; TRBD1 matches 9 bases. This CDR3 is 18 amino acids long. V lost 10 bases to trimming and J lost 2 bases; unmatched junction nucleotides: 21. Germline V gives CDR1 WNHNN, CDR2 SYGVQD (reference sequence). As DNA, the CDR3 is TGCGCCAACCTACCGGGACAGGGAAGAGGCATGGAGACCTACGAGCAGTACTTC. Translating gives CANLPGQGRGMETYEQYF.

The genes are TRBV20-1 and TRBJ2-7; D remains unclear. V was clipped by 6 bases and J by 2 bases, with 8 bases between them. The germline V gene has CDR1 DFQATT and CDR2 SNEGSKA (reference sequence). The CDR3 runs 11 residues. Written as DNA, the CDR3 is TGCAGTGCCGAAGCCCCCTACGAGCAGTACTTC. As protein: CSAEAPYEQYF.

This clonotype was observed many times. The rearrangement uses TRBV5-5 and TRBJ2-5, with 8 bases fitting TRBD2. Germline assignment: CDR1 SGHKS and CDR2 YYEKEE (reference sequence). The CDR3 extends over 14 amino acids. The V and J ends lost 4 bases and 3 bases, in that order; junction bases with no gene match: 5. The CDR3 loop reads CASSQLRGEETQYF. In DNA, the CDR3 is TGTGCCAGCAGCCAGCTGCGGGGGGAAGAGACCCAGTACTTC. The variable domain in full, with the rest retrieved from reference TRBV5-5 and TRBJ2-5, is DAGVTQSPTHLIKTRGQQVTLRCSPISGHKSVSWYQQVLGQGPQFIFQYYEKEERGRGNFPDRFSARQFPNYSSELNVNALLLGDSALYLCASSQLRGEETQYFGPGTRLLVL.

In its sample, this clonotype was seen a few times. J is TRBJ2-7 and V is TRBV10-3; weak D call: TRBD2 (6 bases). From germline, CDR1 is ENHRY and CDR2 SYGVKD. V was trimmed by 2 bases and J by 2 bases, leaving 16 bases between them. The CDR3 covers 16 residues. CDR3 in amino acids: CAISENRASGAYEQYF. The CDR3 bases are TGTGCCATCAGTGAGAACCGGGCCTCGGGAGCCTACGAGCAGTACTTC.

This clonotype was found many times. A read error may produce the germline difference seen at one junction end. The genes are TRBV12-3 or TRBV12-4 and TRBJ2-2; 7 nucleotides line up with TRBD1. The CDR3 has 15 residues. The CDR3 sequence: CASSLGDSSYGELFF. In nucleotides, the CDR3 is TGTGCCAGCAGCTTAGGGGACAGCTCCTACGGGGAGCTGTTTTTT.

The chain couples TRBV11-2 to TRBJ2-7; D not resolved. CDR1 SGHAT and CDR2 FQNNGV come from the germline V gene. Between the trimmed V and J ends, which lost 5 bases and 4 bases, there was a span of 15 bases. The CDR3 is 14 residues long. The CDR3 sequence is CASSPSGLGYEQYF. The CDR3 DNA sequence: TGTGCCAGCAGCCCCTCCGGGCTAGGGTACGAGCAGTACTTC.

This clonotype was seen a handful of times. This sequence joins TRBV11-2 and TRBJ2-1; no reliable D call. This CDR3 contains 13 residues. Germline V lookup: CDR1 SGHAT, CDR2 FQNNGV. V shed 7 bases and J shed 5 bases, with 12 bases lying between them. This chain's CDR3 is CASTARRDNEQFF. CDR3 bases: TGTGCCAGCACCGCTAGGAGAGACAATGAGCAGTTCTTC.

This clonotype came up many times. The gene calls are TRBV6-1 and TRBJ2-7; 7 bases fit TRBD1. The V gene end was trimmed by 6 bases and the J gene end by 0 bases; junction bases not matched to a gene: 2. Germline CDR1 reads MNHNS; CDR2 reads SASEGT. CDR3 size: 13 residues. The CDR3 nucleotides are TGTGCCAGCAGAGGGACAGCCTCCTACGAGCAGTACTTC. Translated, it gives CASRGTASYEQYF.

This clonotype was observed many times. The chain couples TRBV30 to TRBJ2-2, with D possibly TRBD2 on 5 matching bases. V gave up 0 bases and J gave up 3 bases, with 5 bases separating them. The CDR3 has 13 residues. Per the germline V gene, CDR1 is GTSNPN and CDR2 is SVGIG (reference sequence). CDR3 residues: CAWSVGDTGELFF. The CDR3 DNA is TGTGCCTGGAGTGTCGGGGACACCGGGGAGCTGTTTTTT.

The table lists this clonotype with a few counts. CDR3 sequence reads: CATSRGGDNYGYTF. Written as DNA, the CDR3 is TGTGCCACCAGCAGAGGAGGGGATAACTATGGCTACACCTTC. This chain joins TRBV15 and TRBJ1-2; maybe TRBD1 (5 bases). Germline lookup yields CDR1 LNHNV and CDR2 YYDKDF (reference sequence). The CDR3 runs 14 residues. V shed 1 base and J shed 1 base, with 7 bases lying between them.

In its sample, this clonotype was seen many times. This sequence joins TRBV29-1 and TRBJ2-4; tentatively, D is TRBD1 (6 bases). Germline V gene data show CDR1 as SQVTM and CDR2 as ANQGSEA. The length of the CDR3 is 15 residues. V was trimmed by 1 base and J by 1 base, leaving 11 bases between them. DNA of the CDR3: TGCAGCGTTGAAGTCCCAGGGGACGCCAAAAACATTCAGTACTTC. Encoded protein: CSVEVPGDAKNIQYF.

CDR3 sequence: CASGGDRRTGELFF. Here the CDR3 DNA reads TGCGCCAGCGGGGGGGACAGGCGCACCGGGGAGCTGTTTTTT. This sequence joins TRBV5-1 and TRBJ2-2; TRBD1 might be the D (8 bases). This CDR3 comprises 14 residues. The V end was cut by 7 bases, the J end by 4 bases, with 14 bases between. CDR1 and CDR2 from the germline V gene are SGHRS and YFSETQ.

This clonotype has only a few counts. The V gene is TRBV7-8, the J gene TRBJ2-7; TRBD2 matches 16 bases. CDR3 size: 19 residues. Germline V lookup: CDR1 SGHVS, CDR2 FQNEAQ. Germline trimming cut 5 bases from V and 1 base from J; bases unmatched to any gene: 11. CDR3 DNA: TGTGCCAGCAGCCCGGGACTAGCGGGAGGGGATTCTATTTCCTACGAGCAGTACTTC. Its protein is CASSPGLAGGDSISYEQYF.

The gene calls are TRBV2 and TRBJ1-2; D is uncertain. The CDR3 contains 18 residues. CDR1 and CDR2 from the germline V gene are SNHLY and FYNNEI. Trimming shortened V by 4 bases and J by 0 bases, and 21 bases separated the two germline ends. In DNA form, the CDR3 reads TGTGCCAGCAGTGGGAATTCTGACGTTGGGAAAGCTAACTATGGCTACACCTTC. This codes for CASSGNSDVGKANYGYTF.

V and J are TRBV6-6 and TRBJ1-5; TRBD1 might be the D (6 bases). The CDR3 contains 15 residues. Germline V gene sequence: CDR1 MNHNY, CDR2 SVGAGI (reference sequence). With 3 bases removed from V and 4 bases from J, the gap between germline ends came to 13 bases. In DNA form, the CDR3 reads TGTGCCAGCAGTTATTTAGCAGGGGAAAATCAGCCCCAGCATTTT. Its protein product is CASSYLAGENQPQHF.

This clonotype showed up just a few times. V is TRBV3-1 and J is TRBJ2-1; TRBD1 aligns across 8 bases. Germline V gives CDR1 LGHDT, CDR2 YNNKEL (reference sequence). Germline trimming cut 1 base from V and 9 bases from J; bases unmatched to any gene: 2. The CDR3 runs to 13 residues. The CDR3 nucleotides are TGTGCCAGCAGCCAAGCAGGGGGCGGTGAGCAGTTCTTC. It encodes CASSQAGGGEQFF.

This clonotype was recorded at least ten times. The rearrangement joins TRBV6-4 to TRBJ2-5; D might be TRBD1 (6 bases). The V gene lost 3 bases and the J gene lost 2 bases, with 10 bases spanning the gap. The CDR3 has 14 residues. Germline V gene data show CDR1 as MRHNA and CDR2 as SNTAGT. This CDR3 reads CASSETGGQETQYF. Written as DNA, the CDR3 is TGTGCCAGCAGTGAGACAGGAGGACAAGAGACCCAGTACTTC.

This clonotype was seen many times. One junction end does not reproduce the germline sequence, and a read error may be involved. This rearrangement joins TRBV5-1 to TRBJ2-2; D unresolved. This CDR3 spans 14 amino acids. Germline V CDR1 and CDR2: SGHRS, YFSETQ. In DNA, the CDR3 is TGTGCCAGCAGTCCAGGAGCGAACACCGGGGAGCTGTTTTTT. It yields the protein CASSPGANTGELFF.

This clonotype was found many times. J is TRBJ1-2 and V is TRBV5-1; D is ambiguous. Trimming left V 3 bases short and J 0 bases short, with 12 bases between. The length of the CDR3 is 15 residues. Germline lookup yields CDR1 SGHRS and CDR2 YFSETQ. CDR3 DNA sequence: TGCGCCAGCAGCTCTACGGACCCGGCTAACTATGGCTACACCTTC. Its protein product is CASSSTDPANYGYTF.

This clonotype was seen only a few times. This rearrangement joins TRBV20-1 to TRBJ2-2, with 10 nucleotides matching TRBD2. CDR3 length: 15 amino acids. V was pared by 6 bases and J by 2 bases, with 6 bases of the junction left unmatched. Germline V gives CDR1 DFQATT, CDR2 SNEGSKA (reference sequence). The CDR3 spells CSAYRTSGNTGELFF. The CDR3 DNA is TGCAGTGCCTATCGGACTAGCGGAAACACCGGGGAGCTGTTTTTT.

Only a few counts were recorded for this clonotype. The genes are TRBV7-2 and TRBJ2-3; D unresolved. This CDR3 has 16 residues. V lost 4 bases, J lost 2 bases, and 16 bases lay in between. In germline, CDR1 is SGHTA, CDR2 FQGNSA. CDR3 region: CASSYTPKASTDTQYF. Written as DNA, the CDR3 is TGTGCCAGCAGCTACACCCCCAAGGCCTCCACAGATACGCAGTATTTT.